The 10 T cell receptor beta chains below come from one sample, sequenced in a study of T-cell memory formation after mild COVID-19. From the 5' RACE reads, TCRdb called clonotypes with MiXCR, one entry per CDR3 protein. The profile covers hundreds of thousands of distinct CDR3 sequences, with just over 15% appearing a single time and about 2% taken by the ten largest. Sequencing was performed on PBMCs or a T cell subset sorted from them (not recorded which). These receptors all come from an adult woman who had mild COVID-19 (a few samples of this study predate the infection). Cell type and time point are not known.

In nucleotides, the CDR3 is TGTGCCAGCAGCTCGCGGACAGGGGGAAACTATGGCTACACCTTC. Encoded protein: CASSSRTGGNYGYTF. The gene calls are TRBV11-2 and TRBJ1-2; 10 nucleotides agree with TRBD1. Germline CDR1 SGHAT, CDR2 FQNNGV. V gave up 4 bases and J gave up 2 bases; unmatched junction bases: 4. CDR3 length equals 15 residues.

This clonotype has just a few counts. The chain has TRBV20-1 and TRBJ1-4, with 11 nucleotides matching TRBD1. The germline V gene encodes CDR1 DFQATT and CDR2 SNEGSKA (reference sequence). The CDR3 totals 13 residues. The V gene end was trimmed by 4 bases and the J gene end by 8 bases; junction bases not matched to a gene: 3. CDR3 sequence (DNA): TGCAGTGCTACGGGACAGGGGGTCGAAAAACTGTTTTTT. This sequence encodes CSATGQGVEKLFF.

This clonotype turned up a few times. In DNA, the CDR3 is TGTGCCAGCAGTTTTCAGGGGGCGCGAGAGACCCAGTACTTC. Residues: CASSFQGARETQYF. This chain connects TRBV11-2 to TRBJ2-5, with 8 positions matching TRBD1. The CDR3 is 14 amino acids. V lost 6 bases, J lost 4 bases, and 7 bases stayed unmatched. CDR1 is SGHAT and CDR2 is FQNNGV in the germline V gene.

This clonotype came up many times. The chain recombines TRBV5-1 with TRBJ2-5, with 11 bases matching TRBD2. Germline V CDR1 and CDR2: SGHRS, YFSETQ. V trimming: 3 bases; J trimming: 5 bases; junction bases outside the gene matches: 12. This CDR3 is built from 17 residues. The CDR3 nucleotides are TGCGCCAGCAGCTCCCTATCTAGCGGGGGGCCCGGGGAGACCCAGTACTTC. Translating gives CASSSLSSGGPGETQYF.

V is TRBV5-5 and J is TRBJ2-7; D is uncertain. V was trimmed by 0 bases and J by 6 bases, leaving 10 bases between them. Germline V gene sequence: CDR1 SGHKS, CDR2 YYEKEE (reference sequence). The CDR3 sequence is 13 residues long. Here the CDR3 reads CASSLESAGEQYF. The CDR3 bases are TGTGCCAGCAGCTTGGAATCGGCTGGCGAGCAGTACTTC.

This clonotype was seen a few times. The chain uses TRBV5-8 and TRBJ2-2; D possibly uses TRBD1 or TRBD2 (5 bases each). V was pared by 2 bases and J by 1 base, with 9 bases between. The germline gives CDR1 SGHTS, CDR2 YDEGEE. The length of the CDR3 is 15 residues. In DNA form, the CDR3 reads TGTGCCAGCAGCTTTGGGACCGTGAACACCGGGGAGCTGTTTTTT. Its translation is CASSFGTVNTGELFF.

The chain recombines TRBV5-1 with TRBJ2-2; D gene unclear. V was clipped by 0 bases and J by 4 bases, with 13 bases between them. Germline CDR1 reads SGHRS; CDR2 reads YFSETQ. The CDR3 has 16 amino acids. CDR3 DNA sequence: TGCGCCAGCAGCTTGGCCCCAGGCGCGGTCACCGGGGAGCTGTTTTTT. This sequence encodes CASSLAPGAVTGELFF.

The genes are TRBV3-1 and TRBJ2-5; 8 bases line up with TRBD2. Trimming took 7 bases from V and 1 from J; bases not matched to a gene: 17. Germline V lookup: CDR1 LGHDT, CDR2 YNNKEL (reference sequence). The CDR3 length is 18 residues. The CDR3 coding sequence is TGTGCCAGCACCCCCCCCCCCTGGCGGGGGGACTCCCAAGAGACCCAGTACTTC. This encodes CASTPPPWRGDSQETQYF.

V gene TRBV3-1 combines with J gene TRBJ2-1; 14 bases fit TRBD2. CDR1 LGHDT and CDR2 YNNKEL come from the germline V gene (reference sequence). The CDR3 runs to 21 residues. Losses at the gene ends were 4 bases for V and 0 bases for J; bases not matched to a gene: 14. CDR3 DNA: TGTGCCAGCAGCCTACGCCCCGGACTAGCGGGAGGATCGAGCTCCTACAATGAGCAGTTCTTC. This gives the protein CASSLRPGLAGGSSSYNEQFF.

This clonotype was seen only a few times. The chain carries TRBV7-2 and TRBJ2-7; 7 nucleotides line up with TRBD1. Losses at the gene ends were 8 bases for V and 5 bases for J; bases not matched to a gene: 12. The CDR3 spans 14 residues. Per the germline V gene, CDR1 is SGHTA and CDR2 is FQGNSA. DNA of the CDR3: TGTGCCAGCGGACGAGGGGGCTCGGGAAACGAGCAGTACTTC. It yields the protein CASGRGGSGNEQYF.